The clone carrying this TCR beta chain turned up a few times. The data were taken from a study of T cell repertoires in aging, cancer and after chemotherapy. Study context: Donor ages fell into six groups from 30 or younger up to 70 or older.

Amplification of TCR beta used genomic DNA extracted from peripheral blood. The V and J ends lost 2 bases and 11 bases, in that order; junction bases with no gene match: 8. The CDR3 length is 13 residues. Germline CDR1 and CDR2: LNHNV and YYDKDF (reference sequence). Multiplex touch-down PCR with TRB-A/B primers amplified rearranged V-D-J TRB sequences. Each CDR3 protein gets one entry after TCRdb re-called the multiplex PCR reads with MiXCR. The data show thousands of distinct CDR3 sequences, with roughly 32% seen just once and 3.6% held by the top ten. The specimen was blood. The sequence was obtained from a human donor in good health. The J gene is TRBJ1-2, the V gene TRBV15; 7 bases are shared with TRBD1. This CDR3 reads CATSRTGTVIYTF. The CDR3 DNA reads as TGTGCCACCAGCAGAACCGGGACAGTGATTTACACCTTC.